Listed here are 15 T cell receptor beta chains from one sample, sequenced in a study of T cell repertoires in cytomegalovirus infection. These TCRs are of unknown antigen specificity. TCRdb re-derived calls from the reads in MiXCR, one entry per CDR3 protein. The sample has 150,000 or so distinct CDR3 sequences, more than 30% seen once. The sample consisted of CD8+ T cells from cultured PBMCs, taken from culture after CMV antigen stimulation. These receptors were taken from a human donor in good health (CMV status not recorded). Some clones in this sample may be carry-over from other donors' samples.

V is TRBV12-3 or TRBV12-4 and J is TRBJ2-3; TRBD2 matches at 10 bases. The CDR3 has 15 amino acids. V lost 10 bases to trimming and J lost 5 bases; unmatched junction nucleotides: 12. The CDR3 DNA is TGTGCCACTAGTCTAGCGGGGGTTGGGGTAGATACGCAGTATTTT. It translates to CATSLAGVGVDTQYF.

V and J are TRBV28 and TRBJ1-1; D is uncertain. Deletions cut 3 bases from V and 1 base from J, with 18 bases between. Germline CDR1 MDHEN, CDR2 SYDVKM. This CDR3 comprises 17 residues. CDR3 DNA: TGTGCCAGCAGTTTTCCTACTGCCCCCAAAGAGAACACTGAAGCTTTCTTT. Encoded protein: CASSFPTAPKENTEAFF.

This clonotype was counted a few times. The genes are TRBV7-9 and TRBJ2-7, with TRBD1 identical over 10 bases. From germline, CDR1 is SEHNR and CDR2 FQNEAQ (reference sequence). The V and J ends lost 4 bases and 3 bases, in that order; junction bases with no gene match: 6. This CDR3 region has 15 residues. CDR3 protein: CASSSRDRGIYEQYF. In DNA form, the CDR3 reads TGTGCCAGCAGCTCCCGGGACAGGGGTATCTACGAGCAGTACTTC.

This clonotype appeared many times. This chain links TRBV5-1 with TRBJ2-7; 8 bases match TRBD1. V dropped 4 bases and J dropped 0; count of bases not matched to a gene: 3. CDR1 and CDR2 (germline): SGHRS, YFSETQ. The length of the CDR3 is 14 residues. The CDR3 DNA reads TGCGCCAGCAGCACAGGGGGGAGCTCCTACGAGCAGTACTTC. Translation: CASSTGGSSYEQYF.

This clonotype was seen a handful of times. V and J are TRBV7-9 and TRBJ2-3; perhaps TRBD1 as D (6 bases). The V gene's germline CDR1 is SEHNR and CDR2 FQNEAQ (reference sequence). V was trimmed by 7 bases and J by 4 bases, leaving 21 bases between them. This CDR3 is 16 amino acids long. In DNA form, the CDR3 reads TGTGCCAGCACCGTCCCCGTGGGCAGGGGCGCAGATACGCAGTATTTT. This gives the protein CASTVPVGRGADTQYF.

This chain uses TRBV7-6 with TRBJ2-2; maybe TRBD2 (7 bases). Deletions cut 5 bases from V and 6 bases from J, with 22 bases between. The CDR3 contains 17 residues. CDR1 and CDR2 from the germline V gene are SGHVS and FNYEAQ. The CDR3: CASSLPRGGGGSGELFF. The CDR3 nucleotides are TGTGCCAGCAGCCTCCCCCGAGGGGGGGGAGGATCCGGGGAGCTGTTTTTT.

This clonotype was detected only once. Since a much larger clone is just one base distant, this may be a read error. The CDR3 DNA follows: TGTGCCAGCAGCTCGGCGGGACGGGGAAAAGATTTCTTT. It translates to CASSSAGRGKDFF. The chain links TRBV7-3 to TRBJ1-1; D is perhaps TRBD1 (5 bases). The V gene's germline CDR1 is SGHTA and CDR2 FQGTGA. V was pared by 4 bases and J by 13 bases, with 19 bases between. The CDR3 has 13 amino acids.

V is TRBV6-1 and J is TRBJ2-7; possible D gene TRBD1, 5 bases. Germline V gene sequence: CDR1 MNHNS, CDR2 SASEGT. V lost 5 bases to trimming and J lost 4 bases, with 15 bases between them. The length of the CDR3 is 14 residues. The CDR3 here is CASSYLQAGYEQYF. The CDR3 bases are TGTGCCAGCAGTTATCTACAGGCCGGGTACGAGCAGTACTTC.

The V call is TRBV6-6, the J call TRBJ2-3, with 9 nucleotides matching TRBD1. In germline, CDR1 is MNHNY, CDR2 SVGAGI (reference sequence). This CDR3 spans 17 amino acids. Trimming took 5 bases from V and 8 from J; bases not matched to a gene: 17. The CDR3 reads CASSLRTPGQGHGTQYF. The CDR3 nucleotides are TGTGCCAGCAGTCTACGTACTCCGGGACAGGGTCATGGTACGCAGTATTTT.

This chain connects TRBV12-3 or TRBV12-4 to TRBJ2-7, with D perhaps matching TRBD2 (6 bases). V was clipped by 6 bases and J by 6 bases, with 15 bases between them. The CDR3 spans 13 residues. The CDR3 coding sequence is TGTGCCAGCAGGGGACTTGGGGAAACCGAGCAGTACTTC. Its protein product is CASRGLGETEQYF.

This clonotype occurred a few times. V usage is TRBV7-9 and J usage is TRBJ2-1; the match to TRBD1 covers 7 bases. J lost 2 bases, V lost 5 bases, and 9 bases had no gene match. This CDR3 has 16 residues. Germline assignment: CDR1 SEHNR and CDR2 FQNEAQ (reference sequence). CDR3 DNA sequence: TGTGCCAGCAGCCGACAGGGAGTTCGGGCCTACAATGAGCAGTTCTTC. Residues: CASSRQGVRAYNEQFF.

The rearrangement links TRBV12-3 or TRBV12-4 to TRBJ2-2, with D tentatively TRBD1 or TRBD2 (5 bases each). CDR3 size: 16 residues. Between the trimmed V and J ends, which lost 5 bases and 7 bases, there was a span of 20 bases. The CDR3 sequence: CASSTGRDQTDGELFF. In DNA, the CDR3 is TGTGCCAGCAGTACCGGCCGGGACCAAACAGACGGGGAGCTGTTTTTT.

This clonotype was counted many times. V and J are TRBV12-5 and TRBJ1-3; the D gene is possibly TRBD1 (6 bases). The germline gives CDR1 LGHNT, CDR2 FRNRAP. The V end lost 4 bases, the J end lost 1 base, and 8 bases lay between the germline ends. The CDR3 has 14 residues. Here the CDR3 DNA reads TGTGCTAGTGGTTCAGGGGATTCTGGAAACACCATATATTTT. Translated: CASGSGDSGNTIYF.

This clonotype has at least ten counts. V and J are TRBV27 and TRBJ1-1, with TRBD1 as a possible D gene (6 bases). CDR1 is MNHEY, CDR2 SMNVEV, per germline (reference sequence). This CDR3 has 14 residues. V was pared by 5 bases and J by 3 bases, with 13 bases between. The CDR3 protein is CASSNMGQHTEAFF. The DNA for the CDR3 is TGTGCCAGCAGTAACATGGGACAACACACTGAAGCTTTCTTT.

This chain links TRBV27 with TRBJ2-5; the match to TRBD2 covers 10 bases. Germline CDR1 and CDR2: MNHEY and SMNVEV (reference sequence). CDR3 length equals 16 residues. Trimming took 5 bases from V and 1 from J; bases not matched to a gene: 7. The CDR3 DNA sequence: TGTGCCAGCAGTCCAGGACTAGCGGCGTTCCAAGAGACCCAGTACTTC. Amino acid sequence: CASSPGLAAFQETQYF.